Presented here are 3 T cell receptor beta chains from one specimen sequenced in a study of cytomegalovirus exposure and HLA in healthy donors. The PCR used 60 Vbeta and 13 Jbeta primers. Generated by immunoSEQ multiplex PCR, the TCRdb table keeps only in-frame clones and is missing some. This sample carries around 150,000 clones, 60% to 85% of them seen once, and the ten largest clones take 1.5% to 2%. Sequenced material: PBMCs. Every receptor here comes from a man in his forties in good health and CMV-seronegative.

This clone was seen only a few times. This chain joins TRBV2 and TRBJ2-7; TRBD1 matches 7 bases. The germline V gene has CDR1 SNHLY and CDR2 FYNNEI. This CDR3 has 15 residues. V dropped 7 bases and J dropped 2; count of bases not matched to a gene: 11. The CDR3 is CASTDPRDSPYEQYF. The CDR3 nucleotides are TGTGCCAGCACTGACCCCCGGGACAGCCCCTACGAGCAGTACTTC.

The rearrangement uses TRBV6-5 and TRBJ2-5; 8 nucleotides line up with TRBD2. The CDR3 sequence is 15 residues long. CDR1 and CDR2 from the germline V gene are MNHEY and SVGAGI. V dropped 5 bases and J dropped 5; count of bases not matched to a gene: 10. The CDR3 nucleotides are TGTGCCAGCAGTGCCAGCAGCGGGGGCGGGGAGACCCAGTACTTC. Its protein is CASSASSGGGETQYF.

The chain carries TRBV28 and TRBJ2-5, with 8 bases identical to TRBD2. Trimming cost V 6 bases and J 5 bases; bases outside gene matches: 23. The CDR3 runs to 19 residues. Germline V lookup: CDR1 MDHEN, CDR2 SYDVKM. The CDR3 spells CASSPLWVMSGGNSETQYF. The CDR3 coding sequence is TGTGCCAGCAGCCCCCTTTGGGTGATGAGCGGGGGAAATTCTGAGACCCAGTACTTC.